The present TCR beta chain was sequenced within a study of blood T cell repertoires in COVID-19. Study-wide context: Acute-phase and convalescent COVID-19 samples originated in the United States, Italy and Spain. T cells, B-cell-depleted T cells, or PBMCs provided the cDNA or gDNA that served as material.

This clone was recorded a few times. V lost 0 bases and J lost 2; bases outside the gene matches: 5. From germline, CDR1 is SGHDN and CDR2 FVKESK. This CDR3 is 16 amino acids long. Authors' analysis steps: Amplification of reference gene primers provided the estimated nucleated cell counts. Sequenced by immunoSEQ multiplex PCR; TCRdb stores in-frame clones only, minus some. The DNA gave D and trimming, while V, J and clone size come from that table. The top ten hold around 1.5% of the sample, which has 130,000 to 150,000 clones, roughly nine tenths seen once. This rearrangement joins TRBV14 to TRBJ2-7, with 9 nucleotides matching TRBD1. This receptor was obtained from a human donor in a cohort sampled during active COVID-19. The sample was peripheral blood. CDR3 protein: CASSQEGQGLTYEQYF. For the CDR3, the DNA is TGTGCCAGCAGCCAAGAAGGACAGGGGTTGACCTACGAGCAGTACTTC. The variable domain in full, with the rest retrieved from reference TRBV14 and TRBJ2-7, is EAGVTQFPSHSVIEKGQTVTLRCDPISGHDNLYWYRRVMGKEIKFLLHFVKESKQDESGMPNNRFLAERTGGTYSTLKVQPAELEDSGVYFCASSQEGQGLTYEQYFGPGTRLTVT.